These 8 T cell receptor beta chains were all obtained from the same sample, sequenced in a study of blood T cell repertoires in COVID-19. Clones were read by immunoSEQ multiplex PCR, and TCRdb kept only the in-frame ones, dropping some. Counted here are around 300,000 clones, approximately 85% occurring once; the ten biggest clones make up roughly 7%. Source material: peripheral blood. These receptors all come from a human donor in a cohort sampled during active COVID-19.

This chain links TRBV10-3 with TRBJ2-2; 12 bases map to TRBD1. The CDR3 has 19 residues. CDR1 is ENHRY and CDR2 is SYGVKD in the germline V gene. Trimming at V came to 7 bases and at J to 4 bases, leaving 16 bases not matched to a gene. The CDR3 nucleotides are TGTGCCATCAATTCCGGGACAGGGGGCGTCTCTCGTGGCACCGGGGAGCTGTTTTTT. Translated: CAINSGTGGVSRGTGELFF.

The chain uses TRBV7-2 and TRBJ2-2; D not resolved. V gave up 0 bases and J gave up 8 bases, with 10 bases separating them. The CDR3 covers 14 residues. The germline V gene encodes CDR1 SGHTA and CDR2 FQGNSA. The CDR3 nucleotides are TGTGCCAGCAGCTTAGCACGCTTAGTAGGGGAGCTGTTTTTT. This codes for CASSLARLVGELFF.

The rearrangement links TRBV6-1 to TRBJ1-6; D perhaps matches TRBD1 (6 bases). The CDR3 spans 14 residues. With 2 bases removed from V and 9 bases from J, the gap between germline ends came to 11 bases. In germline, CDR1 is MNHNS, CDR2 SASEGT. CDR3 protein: CASSEWGQGSPLHF. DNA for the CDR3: TGTGCCAGCAGTGAATGGGGGCAGGGTTCACCCCTCCACTTT.

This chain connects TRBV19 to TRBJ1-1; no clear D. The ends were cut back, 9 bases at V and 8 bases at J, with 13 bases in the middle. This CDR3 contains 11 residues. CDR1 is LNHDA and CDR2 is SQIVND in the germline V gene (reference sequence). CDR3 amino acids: CASQSPNEAFF. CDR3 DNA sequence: TGTGCCAGCCAGTCCCCCAACGAAGCTTTCTTT. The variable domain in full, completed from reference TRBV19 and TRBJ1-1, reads DGGITQSPKYLFRKEGQNVTLSCEQNLNHDAMYWYRQDPGQGLRLIYYSQIVNDFQKGDIAEGYSVSREKKESFPLTVTSAQKNPTAFYLCASQSPNEAFFGQGTRLTVV.

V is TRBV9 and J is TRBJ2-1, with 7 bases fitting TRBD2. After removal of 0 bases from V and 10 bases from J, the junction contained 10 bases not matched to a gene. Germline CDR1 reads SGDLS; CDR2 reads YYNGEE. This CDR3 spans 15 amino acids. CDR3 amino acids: CASSVVGGSGREQFF. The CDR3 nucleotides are TGTGCCAGCAGCGTAGTCGGGGGGTCCGGACGGGAGCAGTTCTTC.

CDR3 region: CASSPHLGVYNEQFF. The CDR3 coding sequence is TGTGCCAGCAGCCCACACCTAGGGGTCTACAATGAGCAGTTCTTC. V and J are TRBV5-5 and TRBJ2-1; possibly TRBD1 for D (5 bases). The CDR3 has 15 amino acids. V was clipped by 4 bases and J by 3 bases, with 14 bases between them. Germline V CDR1 and CDR2: SGHKS, YYEKEE (reference sequence).

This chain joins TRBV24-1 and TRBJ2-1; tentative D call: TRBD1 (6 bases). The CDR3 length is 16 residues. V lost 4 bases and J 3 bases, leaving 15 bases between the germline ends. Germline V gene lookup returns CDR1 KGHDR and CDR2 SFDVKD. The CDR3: CATSEGEQGFYNEQFF. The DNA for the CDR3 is TGTGCCACCAGTGAAGGGGAACAGGGCTTCTACAATGAGCAGTTCTTC.

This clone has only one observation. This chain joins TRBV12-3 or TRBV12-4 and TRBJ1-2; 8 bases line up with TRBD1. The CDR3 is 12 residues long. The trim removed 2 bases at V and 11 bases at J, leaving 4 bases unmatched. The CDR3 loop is CASSLQDRAYTF. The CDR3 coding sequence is TGTGCCAGCAGTTTACAGGACAGGGCTTACACCTTC.